This T cell receptor (beta chain) originates from a study of blood T cells in healthy people across ages. The donors, all healthy, were Caucasians living in Russia, aged about 6 to 100. Collection of 8.5 to 10 milliliters of peripheral blood was performed for each donor. A minimum of 6 micrograms of total RNA was extracted per sample. A second PCR, run for about 6 to 11 cycles, used a sample-barcoded 5' primer plus a J-beta primer mix. All cDNA molecules were each tagged by a template-switch adaptor with 12 random nucleotides. TCRdb ran MiXCR on the 5' RACE reads and lists one entry per CDR3 protein. The table includes roughly 680,000 distinct CDR3 sequences, roughly half detected once. The sequence was obtained from a woman older than 75 in good health. The source material was blood.

CDR3 sequence reads: CASSSSAGATYNEQFF. The CDR3 DNA reads as TGTGCCAGCAGCTCCTCCGCGGGGGCGACTTACAATGAGCAGTTCTTC. The chain combines TRBV7-9 with TRBJ2-1, with D maybe TRBD2 (7 bases). The CDR3 has 16 amino acids. The V and J ends lost 4 bases and 4 bases respectively, with 17 bases between them. Germline CDR1 SEHNR, CDR2 FQNEAQ (reference sequence).